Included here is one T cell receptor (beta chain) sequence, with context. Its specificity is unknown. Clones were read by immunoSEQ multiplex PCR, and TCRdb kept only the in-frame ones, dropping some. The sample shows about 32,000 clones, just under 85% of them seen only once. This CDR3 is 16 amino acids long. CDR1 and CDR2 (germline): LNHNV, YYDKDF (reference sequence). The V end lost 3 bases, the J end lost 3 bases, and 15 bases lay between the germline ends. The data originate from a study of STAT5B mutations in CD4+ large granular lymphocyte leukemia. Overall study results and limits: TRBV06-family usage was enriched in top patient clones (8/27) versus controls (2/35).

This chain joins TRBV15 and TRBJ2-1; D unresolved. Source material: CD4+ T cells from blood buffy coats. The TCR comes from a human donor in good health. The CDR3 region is CATSRDRSGFYNEQFF. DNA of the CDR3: TGTGCCACCAGCAGGGATAGGAGTGGGTTCTACAATGAGCAGTTCTTC.